This TCR beta chain was sequenced in a study of T cell clonality in common variable immunodeficiency. Study outcomes and limitations: Compared with healthy controls, CVID subjects showed increased TCRbeta clonality, mostly in about a third.

By sample share, this clone is medium-sized. The antigen is unknown. Using immunoSEQ multiplex PCR, the repertoire was profiled, and TCRdb retains in-frame clones only, with some absent. Recorded here are 35,000 or so clones, none singletons. Material for sequencing was peripheral blood mononuclear cells. The receptor's source is a person aged 18 to 69 in good health.

Partial CDR3 DNA: TGTGCCAGCAGTGAACTAGCGGGAGGCTCCTACGAG. It specifies CASSELAGGSYE. In full, the CDR3 reads CASSELAGGSYEQYF. The chain is built from TRBV6-1 and TRBJ2-7; TRBD2 aligns across 11 bases. The CDR3 end is not reached by the read, which stops 3 residues before it; the germline J gene fills it in. The germline V gene has CDR1 MNHNS and CDR2 SASEGT. This CDR3 has 15 amino acids. Germline trimming cut 2 bases from V and 0 bases from J; bases unmatched to any gene: 0.